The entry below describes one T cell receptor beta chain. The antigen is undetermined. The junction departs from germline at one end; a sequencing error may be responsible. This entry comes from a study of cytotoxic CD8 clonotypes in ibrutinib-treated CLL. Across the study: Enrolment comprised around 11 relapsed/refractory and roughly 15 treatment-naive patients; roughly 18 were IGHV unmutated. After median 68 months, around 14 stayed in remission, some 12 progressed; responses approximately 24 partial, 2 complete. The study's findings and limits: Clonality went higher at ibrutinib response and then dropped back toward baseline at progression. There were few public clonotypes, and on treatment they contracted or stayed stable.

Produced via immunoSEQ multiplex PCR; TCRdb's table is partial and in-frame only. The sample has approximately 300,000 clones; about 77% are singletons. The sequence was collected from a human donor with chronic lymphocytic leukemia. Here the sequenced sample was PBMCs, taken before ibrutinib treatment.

CDR3 region: CASAALSFEQYF. The CDR3 nucleotides read TGTGCCAGCGCCGCACTGTCCTTCGAGCAGTACTTC. This rearrangement joins TRBV28 to TRBJ2-7; D is unresolved. Germline values: CDR1 MDHEN, CDR2 SYDVKM. The CDR3 is made up of 12 amino acids.